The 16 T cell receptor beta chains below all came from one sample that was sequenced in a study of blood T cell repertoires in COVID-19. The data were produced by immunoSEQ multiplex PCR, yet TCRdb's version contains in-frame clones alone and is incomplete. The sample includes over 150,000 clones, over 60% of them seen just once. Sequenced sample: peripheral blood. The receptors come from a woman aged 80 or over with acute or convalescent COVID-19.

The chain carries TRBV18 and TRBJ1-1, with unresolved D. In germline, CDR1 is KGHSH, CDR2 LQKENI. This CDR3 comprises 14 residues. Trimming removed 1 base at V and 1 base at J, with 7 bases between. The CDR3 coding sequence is TGTGCCAGCTCACCACGACGGGAGAACACTGAAGCTTTCTTT. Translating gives CASSPRRENTEAFF.

The CDR3 sequence is CAISEPLSYNEQFF. DNA of the CDR3: TGTGCCATCAGTGAGCCCCTCTCCTACAATGAGCAGTTCTTC. The chain joins TRBV10-3 to TRBJ2-1; D remains ambiguous. The germline V gene has CDR1 ENHRY and CDR2 SYGVKD. This CDR3 region has 14 residues. The V gene lost 2 bases and the J gene lost 0 bases, with 5 bases spanning the gap.

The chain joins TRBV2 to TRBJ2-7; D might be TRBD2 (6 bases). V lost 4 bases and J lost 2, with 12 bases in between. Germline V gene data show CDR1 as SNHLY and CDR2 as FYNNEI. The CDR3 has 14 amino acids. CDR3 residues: CASSGRVVPYEQYF. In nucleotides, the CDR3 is TGTGCCAGCAGTGGGAGGGTTGTTCCCTACGAGCAGTACTTC.

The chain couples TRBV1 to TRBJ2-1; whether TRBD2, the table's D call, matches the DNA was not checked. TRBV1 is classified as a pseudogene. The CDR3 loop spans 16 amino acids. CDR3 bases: TGCACCAGCAGCTCGTCTTTGGCTAGCGGGAGGTATGAGCAGTTCTTC. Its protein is CTSSSSLASGRYEQFF.

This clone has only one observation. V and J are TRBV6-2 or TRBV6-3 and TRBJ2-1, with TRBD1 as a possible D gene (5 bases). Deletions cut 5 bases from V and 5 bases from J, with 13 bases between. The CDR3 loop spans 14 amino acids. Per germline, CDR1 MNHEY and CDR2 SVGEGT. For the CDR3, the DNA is TGTGCCAGCAGTCAGACAGTTTCTCACAATGAGCAGTTCTTC. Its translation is CASSQTVSHNEQFF.

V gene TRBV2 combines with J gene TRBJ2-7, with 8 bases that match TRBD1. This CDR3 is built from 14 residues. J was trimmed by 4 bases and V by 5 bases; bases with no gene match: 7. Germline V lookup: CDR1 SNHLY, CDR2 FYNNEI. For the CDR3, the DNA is TGTGCCAGCAGTCGTCCAGGGGGCATGTACGAGCAGTACTTC. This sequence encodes CASSRPGGMYEQYF.

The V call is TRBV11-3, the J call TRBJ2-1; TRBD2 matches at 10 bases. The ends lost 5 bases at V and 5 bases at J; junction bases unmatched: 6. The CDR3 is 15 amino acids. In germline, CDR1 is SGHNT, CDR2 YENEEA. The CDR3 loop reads CASSKAGGTDNEQFF. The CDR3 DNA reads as TGTGCCAGCAGCAAAGCGGGGGGGACAGACAATGAGCAGTTCTTC.

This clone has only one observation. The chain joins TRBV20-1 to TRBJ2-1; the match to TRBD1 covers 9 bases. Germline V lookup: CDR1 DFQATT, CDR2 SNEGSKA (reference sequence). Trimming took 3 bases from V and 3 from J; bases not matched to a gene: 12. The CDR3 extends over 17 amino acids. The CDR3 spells CSASHAGSDRGYNEQFF. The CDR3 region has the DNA TGCAGTGCTAGTCACGCCGGTTCGGACAGGGGCTACAATGAGCAGTTCTTC.

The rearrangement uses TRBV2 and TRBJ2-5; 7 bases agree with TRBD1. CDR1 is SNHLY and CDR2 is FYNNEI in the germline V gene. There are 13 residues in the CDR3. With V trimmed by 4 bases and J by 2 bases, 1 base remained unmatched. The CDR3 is CASSAGGQETQYF. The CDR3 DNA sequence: TGTGCCAGCAGTGCAGGGGGTCAAGAGACCCAGTACTTC.

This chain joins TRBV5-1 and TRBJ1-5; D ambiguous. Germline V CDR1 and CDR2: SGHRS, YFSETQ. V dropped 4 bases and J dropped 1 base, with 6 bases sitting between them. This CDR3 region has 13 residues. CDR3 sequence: CASSVSSNQPQHF. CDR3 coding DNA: TGCGCCAGCAGCGTCTCGAGCAATCAGCCCCAGCATTTT.

The CDR3 DNA reads TGTGCCAGCAGCCAAGATTGGACAGGAGGAGGTTATAGGGACACTGAAGCTTTCTTT. It specifies CASSQDWTGGGYRDTEAFF. This chain connects TRBV14 to TRBJ1-1, with 7 positions matching TRBD1. Germline V gene lookup returns CDR1 SGHDN and CDR2 FVKESK. Unmatched junction bases numbered 16, after V lost 0 bases and J lost 3 bases. The CDR3 is made up of 19 amino acids.

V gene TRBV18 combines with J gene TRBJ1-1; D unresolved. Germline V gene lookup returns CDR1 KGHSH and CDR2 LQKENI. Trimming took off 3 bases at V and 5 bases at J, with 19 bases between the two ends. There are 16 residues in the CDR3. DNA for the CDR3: TGTGCCAGCTCACCCCCAAGGGCGGGATTCATAACTGAAGCTTTCTTT. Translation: CASSPPRAGFITEAFF.

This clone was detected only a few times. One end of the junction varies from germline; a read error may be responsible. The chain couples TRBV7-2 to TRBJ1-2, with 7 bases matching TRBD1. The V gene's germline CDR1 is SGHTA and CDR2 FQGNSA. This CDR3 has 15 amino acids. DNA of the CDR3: TGTGCCAGCACCTTAAACAGGGGCACTAACTATGGCTACACCTTC. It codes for CASTLNRGTNYGYTF.

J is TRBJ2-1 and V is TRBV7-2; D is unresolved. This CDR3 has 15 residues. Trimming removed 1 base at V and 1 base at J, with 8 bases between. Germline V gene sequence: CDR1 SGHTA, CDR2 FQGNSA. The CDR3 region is CASSLDSASYNEQFF. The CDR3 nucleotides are TGTGCCAGCAGCTTAGACAGTGCATCCTACAATGAGCAGTTCTTC.

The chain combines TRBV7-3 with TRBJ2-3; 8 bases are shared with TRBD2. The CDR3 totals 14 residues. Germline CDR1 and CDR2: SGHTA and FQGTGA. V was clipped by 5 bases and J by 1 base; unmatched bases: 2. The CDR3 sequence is CASSLSGGTDTQYF. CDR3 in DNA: TGTGCCAGCAGCCTTAGCGGGGGCACAGATACGCAGTATTTT. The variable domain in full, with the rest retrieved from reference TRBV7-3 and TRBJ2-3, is GAGVSQTPSNKVTEKGKYVELRCDPISGHTALYWYRQSLGQGPEFLIYFQGTGAADDSGLPNDRFFAVRPEGSVSTLKIQRTERGDSAVYLCASSLSGGTDTQYFGPGTRLTVL.

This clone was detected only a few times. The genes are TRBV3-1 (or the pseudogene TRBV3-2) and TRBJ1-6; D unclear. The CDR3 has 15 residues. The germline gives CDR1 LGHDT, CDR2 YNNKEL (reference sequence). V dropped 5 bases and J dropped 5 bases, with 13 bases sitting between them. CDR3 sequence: CASSTGGYDNSPLHF. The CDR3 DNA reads TGTGCCAGCAGCACGGGAGGGTACGATAATTCACCCCTCCACTTT.